The T cell receptor beta chain described here comes from a study of radiotherapy plus CTLA-4 blockade in lung cancer. The wider study: Objective responses emerged in roughly a sixth of patients, and over 30% attained disease control. Points from the study as a whole: TCR clones from tumors expanded in blood after radiotherapy plus ipilimumab.

Clones were read by immunoSEQ multiplex PCR, and TCRdb kept only the in-frame ones, dropping some. Among about 86,000 clones listed, about four fifths were seen once. In chemo-refractory metastatic non-small-cell lung cancer, patients got ipilimumab CTLA-4 blockade together with focal radiation. V gave up 1 base and J gave up 5 bases, with 12 bases separating them. Germline-derived CDR1 and CDR2 are SEHNR and FQNEAQ (reference sequence). The CDR3 spans 14 residues. Note on this clone: Its antigen is still unknown.

The genes are TRBV7-9 and TRBJ2-7, with no clear D. The receptor comes from a human donor with non-small cell lung cancer who had stable disease on radiotherapy plus ipilimumab. Sequences were derived from peripheral blood, sampled from a patient treated with radiotherapy plus ipilimumab. This chain's CDR3 is CASSLEGTSDEQYF. In DNA, the CDR3 is TGTGCCAGCAGCTTAGAAGGTACCAGTGACGAGCAGTACTTC.